The 18 T cell receptor beta chains given below trace back to one sample, sequenced in a study of a mutant IDH1 vaccine in newly diagnosed glioma (dated by TCRdb to 2020 to 2023). Antigens of these TCRs are unknown. The sample's time point label, in plain terms: week 23, last vaccination. Every vaccine dose consisted of 300 ug of a 20-mer mutant IDH1 peptide in Montanide, administered subcutaneously together with topical imiquimod. Library prep was done by the immunoSEQ multiplex PCR assay. Sourced from immuneACCESS, this table was stored by TCRdb with only in-frame sequences that have V and J called. A share of the clones is absent; for the studies checked, an unresolved V gene accounts for under half, and the remainder has no known explanation. The sample table records around 85,000 clones; roughly 85% of these occur just once. The top ten constitute approximately 2% of the sample. The specimen comprised PBMCs, sampled from a glioma patient whose treatment included an IDH1 peptide vaccine. The receptors come from a man aged 25-40 years with glioma. Some clones in this sample may be carry-over from other donors' samples.

This chain connects TRBV9 to TRBJ1-2; D is unresolved. Germline V gene data show CDR1 as SGDLS and CDR2 as YYNGEE. This CDR3 comprises 15 residues. The ends were cut back, 0 bases at V and 0 bases at J, with 9 bases in the middle. The CDR3 region is CASSVASGANYGYTF. The CDR3 DNA reads TGTGCCAGCAGCGTAGCTTCCGGAGCTAACTATGGCTACACCTTC.

V and J are TRBV19 and TRBJ2-6; D possibly uses TRBD1 or TRBD2 (6 bases each). The CDR3 totals 16 residues. V lost 4 bases, J lost 2 bases, and 12 bases lay in between. CDR1 is LNHDA and CDR2 is SQIVND in the germline V gene (reference sequence). The CDR3 nucleotides are TGTGCCAGTAGTAAGGGGGGATGGGCTGGGGCCAACGTCCTGACTTTC. Translated: CASSKGGWAGANVLTF. The variable domain in full, with the rest retrieved from reference TRBV19 and TRBJ2-6, is DGGITQSPKYLFRKEGQNVTLSCEQNLNHDAMYWYRQDPGQGLRLIYYSQIVNDFQKGDIAEGYSVSREKKESFPLTVTSAQKNPTAFYLCASSKGGWAGANVLTFGAGSRLTVL.

V and J are TRBV27 and TRBJ1-2; D uncertain. Germline V CDR1 and CDR2: MNHEY, SMNVEV (reference sequence). Trimming removed 6 bases from V and 1 base from J, with 9 bases in between. The CDR3 is made up of 13 amino acids. CDR3 in amino acids: CASSYRFNYGYTF. The DNA of the CDR3 is TGTGCCAGCAGCTACAGATTTAACTATGGCTACACCTTC.

V gene TRBV27 combines with J gene TRBJ2-4, with no clear D. Germline V gene lookup returns CDR1 MNHEY and CDR2 SMNVEV (reference sequence). This CDR3 is built from 16 residues. Deletions cut 3 bases from V and 0 bases from J, with 12 bases between. The CDR3 protein is CASSLYGILAKNIQYF. DNA of the CDR3: TGTGCCAGCAGTTTGTACGGAATCCTAGCCAAAAACATTCAGTACTTC.

This chain joins TRBV30 and TRBJ1-5, with a weak D call TRBD1 (6 bases). The CDR3 totals 14 residues. Germline CDR1 is GTSNPN and CDR2 is SVGIG (reference sequence). V lost 1 base and J lost 4, with 11 bases in between. CDR3 coding DNA: TGTGCCTGGAGTGCGGGGGGCGGTAATCAGCCCCAGCATTTT. Its protein product is CAWSAGGGNQPQHF.

The rearrangement links TRBV11-2 to TRBJ1-1, with TRBD1 identical over 11 bases. Germline values: CDR1 SGHAT, CDR2 FQNNGV. The CDR3 is 17 amino acids. The J segment lost 0 bases and the V segment lost 6 bases, leaving 9 bases of the junction unmatched. CDR3 region: CASSQSRDRGVNTEAFF. The CDR3 region has the DNA TGTGCCAGCAGTCAATCCCGGGACAGGGGGGTGAACACTGAAGCTTTCTTT.

This clone was picked up a small number of times. This could be a read error, since a much larger clone is one nucleotide away. The gene calls are TRBV28 and TRBJ1-5; D gene unclear. Trimming took off 4 bases at V and 6 bases at J, with 7 bases between the two ends. Looked up from germline, CDR1 is MDHEN and CDR2 is SYDVKM. The CDR3 extends over 12 amino acids. The CDR3, as DNA: TGTGCCAGCAGTTCCCAAGGTCAGCCCCAGCATTTT. This encodes CASSSQGQPQHF.

The chain carries TRBV28 and TRBJ1-1, with D hard to call. The CDR3 length is 14 residues. V shed 2 bases and J shed 4 bases, with 11 bases lying between them. Per germline, CDR1 MDHEN and CDR2 SYDVKM. The CDR3 sequence: CASSLNNPGTEAFF. CDR3 DNA: TGTGCCAGCAGTTTAAATAACCCCGGCACTGAAGCTTTCTTT.

The genes are TRBV5-1 and TRBJ1-1, with D maybe TRBD1 (5 bases). Germline CDR1 and CDR2: SGHRS and YFSETQ. V was clipped by 0 bases and J by 5 bases, with 20 bases between them. The CDR3 runs 17 residues. The DNA for the CDR3 is TGCGCCAGCAGCTTGGTCGGGACGGAAGGAAGAGGGACTGAAGCTTTCTTT. It is translated as CASSLVGTEGRGTEAFF.

For this clone: An end of the junction differs from the germline gene, which may be a read error. Here the CDR3 reads CASSIEGQANQPQHF. In nucleotides, the CDR3 is TGTGCCAGCAGCATAGAAGGACAGGCGAATCAGCCCCAGCATTTT. The rearrangement joins TRBV11-2 to TRBJ1-5, with 7 positions matching TRBD1. CDR3 length: 15 residues. Germline V gives CDR1 SGHAT, CDR2 FQNNGV. The complete variable domain, with remaining parts taken from reference TRBV11-2 and TRBJ1-5, reads EAGVAQSPRYKIIEKRQSVAFWCNPISGHATLYWYQQILGQGPKLLIQFQNNGVVDDSQLPKDRFSAERLKGVDSTLKIQPAKLEDSAVYLCASSIEGQANQPQHFGDGTRLSIL.

The rearrangement joins TRBV28 to TRBJ2-1, with 12 bases matching TRBD2. In germline, CDR1 is MDHEN, CDR2 SYDVKM. The CDR3 is 21 residues long. The V and J ends lost 7 bases and 0 bases, in that order; junction bases with no gene match: 19. The CDR3 loop is CASTKFGLAGWAGSSYNEQFF. In DNA, the CDR3 is TGTGCCAGCACTAAGTTCGGACTAGCGGGATGGGCCGGTAGCTCCTACAATGAGCAGTTCTTC.

V is TRBV6-5 and J is TRBJ2-2; 10 bases map to TRBD1. Germline trimming cut 10 bases from V and 3 bases from J; bases unmatched to any gene: 5. Germline assignment: CDR1 MNHEY and CDR2 SVGAGI. This CDR3 is 14 amino acids long. Here the CDR3 reads CAIRQGAYTGELFF. The CDR3 DNA sequence: TGTGCCATCAGACAGGGGGCGTACACCGGGGAGCTGTTTTTT.

The chain employs TRBV9 and TRBJ2-2; 8 bases match TRBD1. This CDR3 is built from 16 residues. Trimming cost V 4 bases and J 5 bases; bases outside gene matches: 10. CDR1 is SGDLS and CDR2 is YYNGEE in the germline V gene. The CDR3 loop is CASSFRTGWSTGELFF. CDR3 DNA sequence: TGTGCCAGCAGCTTCCGGACAGGGTGGTCAACCGGGGAGCTGTTTTTT.

V usage is TRBV4-3 and J usage is TRBJ1-2; D not resolved. The CDR3 totals 14 residues. V was cut by 1 base and J by 4 bases, with 10 bases left in between. CDR1 is LGHNA, CDR2 YSLEER, per germline. CDR3 sequence: CASSQGASIYGYTF. The CDR3, as DNA: TGCGCCAGCAGCCAAGGGGCGAGCATCTATGGCTACACCTTC.

V gene TRBV6-5 combines with J gene TRBJ1-3, with 7 bases lining up with TRBD1. Germline V gene data show CDR1 as MNHEY and CDR2 as SVGAGI. The CDR3 contains 15 residues. J was trimmed by 0 bases and V by 5 bases; bases with no gene match: 4. Written as DNA, the CDR3 is TGTGCCAGCAGTAGGGGACAGCTCTCTGGAAACACCATATATTTT. This encodes CASSRGQLSGNTIYF.

This clone was seen once. The chain joins TRBV5-4 to TRBJ2-1; 8 nucleotides align to TRBD1. Germline CDR1 SGHNT, CDR2 YYREEE (reference sequence). The J segment lost 6 bases and the V segment lost 4 bases, leaving 9 bases of the junction unmatched. This CDR3 has 15 amino acids. In DNA, the CDR3 is TGTGCCAGCAGCCAGCCGAGACAGGGGATCAATGAGCAGTTCTTC. Translation: CASSQPRQGINEQFF. Drawing the rest from reference TRBV5-4 and TRBJ2-1, the complete variable domain is ETGVTQSPTHLIKTRGQQVTLRCSSQSGHNTVSWYQQALGQGPQFIFQYYREEENGRGNFPPRFSGLQFPNYSSELNVNALELDDSALYLCASSQPRQGINEQFFGPGTRLTVL.

This chain uses TRBV7-3 with TRBJ2-2; D remains ambiguous. Germline V gene lookup returns CDR1 SGHTA and CDR2 FQGTGA. CDR3 length equals 13 residues. V shed 2 bases and J shed 7 bases, with 8 bases lying between them. In DNA form, the CDR3 reads TGTGCCAGCAGCTTATGGGCATACGGGGAGCTGTTTTTT. Its protein is CASSLWAYGELFF.

The chain carries TRBV7-2 and TRBJ2-5; TRBD1 is a possible D gene (6 bases). Germline CDR1 and CDR2: SGHTA and FQGNSA. The CDR3 contains 15 residues. V was clipped by 2 bases and J by 6 bases, with 16 bases between them. DNA of the CDR3: TGTGCCAGCAGCTTATCCCCGGGGACACACCAGACCCAGTACTTC. This codes for CASSLSPGTHQTQYF. Together with reference TRBV7-2 and TRBJ2-5, the CDR3 gives the full variable domain: GAGVSQSPSNKVTEKGKDVELRCDPISGHTALYWYRQSLGQGLEFLIYFQGNSAPDKSGLPSDRFSAERTGGSVSTLTIQRTQQEDSAVYLCASSLSPGTHQTQYFGPGTRLLVL.